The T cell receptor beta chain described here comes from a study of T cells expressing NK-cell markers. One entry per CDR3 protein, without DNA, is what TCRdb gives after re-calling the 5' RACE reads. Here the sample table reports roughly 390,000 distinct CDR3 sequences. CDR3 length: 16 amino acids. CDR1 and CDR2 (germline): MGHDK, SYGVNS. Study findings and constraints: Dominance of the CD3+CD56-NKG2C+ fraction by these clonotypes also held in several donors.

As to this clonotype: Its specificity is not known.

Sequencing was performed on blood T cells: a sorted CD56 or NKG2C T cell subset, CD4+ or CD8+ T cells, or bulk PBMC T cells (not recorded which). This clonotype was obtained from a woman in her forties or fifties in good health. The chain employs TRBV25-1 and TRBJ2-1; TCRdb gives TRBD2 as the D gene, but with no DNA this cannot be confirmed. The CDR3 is CASSEFGGGRNNEQFF.